This TCR beta chain appears in the sequencing data of a study of T cell repertoires in cytomegalovirus infection. Looking at the study overall: Well-studied HLA-B-restricted epitopes and recently identified HLA-C-restricted epitopes of CMV were both used in the study.

TCRdb re-derived calls from the reads in MiXCR, one entry per CDR3 protein. The sample lists roughly 860,000 distinct CDR3 sequences, roughly 33% occurring once. This clonotype came up a few times. Its antigen is undetermined. General study results and limits: In two of eight donors, the top clonotype was HLA-C-restricted CMV-specific.

Trimming took 4 bases from V and 6 from J, leaving 25 bases between them. CDR1 and CDR2 from the germline V gene are MGHRA and YSYEKL. This CDR3 is built from 17 residues. The chain recombines TRBV4-1 with TRBJ2-7; D perhaps matches TRBD2 (6 bases). Source: cultured CD8+ T cells from PBMCs, taken from culture after CMV antigen stimulation. The receptor comes from a human donor in good health (CMV status not recorded). Some clones in this sample may be carry-over from other donors' samples. CDR3 nucleotide sequence: TGCGCCAGCAGCCCTTACGGACGGGACTCCGACGTCTGCGAGCAGTACTTC. It encodes CASSPYGRDSDVCEQYF.